A selection of T cell receptor beta chains follows, all from one sample in a study of blood T cell repertoires in COVID-19. Clones were read by immunoSEQ multiplex PCR, and TCRdb kept only the in-frame ones, dropping some. The sample consists of around 60,000 clones, roughly 72% of them appearing once. Sequencing was carried out using peripheral blood. The receptors stem from a woman in her 70s with COVID-19, enrolled during active disease. Both conserved end residues are trimmed from each CDR3. Each record gives: V gene, J gene, CDR3 protein.

>TRBV2|TRBJ2-3
AVGKRGNTDTQY
>TRBV27|TRBJ1-2
ASRNRGQGMNYGYT
>TRBV19|TRBJ1-2
ASTAGLDYGYT
>TRBV6-5|TRBJ2-3
ASSSRGGPTTDTQY
>TRBV5-1|TRBJ1-2
ASSLGDNYGYT
>TRBV1|TRBJ1-2
TSSQVPGVPGYT
>TRBV19|TRBJ1-3
ASSSFGTGVGNTIY
>TRBV7-2|TRBJ1-5
ASSLDGSNQPQH
>TRBV5-1|TRBJ1-1
ASSSPSGMDAEAF
>TRBV5-1|TRBJ2-5
ASSGTPQETQY
>TRBV24-1|TRBJ2-3
ATSTGGTDTQY
>TRBV7-3|TRBJ2-3
ASSLAGGSTDTQY
>TRBV4-3|TRBJ2-5
ASSQVWLAEETQY
>TRBV6-2/TRBV6-3|TRBJ1-2
ASSPTVGGKKDYGYT
>TRBV2|TRBJ2-2
ASRTGLAGTGELF
>TRBV7-9|TRBJ2-1
ASSLATTYNEQF
>TRBV7-2|TRBJ2-1
ASRTPTGGSYNEQF
>TRBV19|TRBJ1-6
ASSGDILSPLH
>TRBV3-1/TRBV3-2|TRBJ2-5
ASSQDPGGKTQY
>TRBV3-1/TRBV3-2|TRBJ2-2
ASSQDLTGGELF
>TRBV5-1|TRBJ2-1
ASSLGGSSYNEQF
>TRBV7-2|TRBJ1-1
ASIPDRGQYTEAF
>TRBV19|TRBJ1-2
ASSILGGDYGYT
>TRBV5-4|TRBJ2-1
ASSPGTSGNNEQF
>TRBV18|TRBJ1-5
ASSPQAGASNQPQH
>TRBV2|TRBJ1-2
ARTLWGYT
>TRBV19|TRBJ1-4
ASSSRGLGNEKLF
>TRBV6-1|TRBJ1-1
ASSDQGWAEAF